This TCR beta chain was documented in a study of regulatory T cells in long-lasting Graves disease. Time point here: newly diagnosed GD, antithyroid drugs for less than 3 months. Extracted RNA from PBMCs served as the source of the TCR library. Germline-derived CDR1 and CDR2 are MNHNS and SASEGT. The V gene lost 5 bases and the J gene lost 6 bases, with 11 bases spanning the gap. This CDR3 has 12 amino acids. This clonotype was observed many times. Building of the TCR beta libraries involved iRepertoire HTBI primers and Arm-PCR of CDR3 regions. TCRdb re-called the multiplex PCR reads through MiXCR, storing one row per CDR3 protein. The sample lists approximately 400,000 distinct CDR3 sequences; about an eighth were seen once. These data also featured in a second study, about T cells in Graves' hyperthyroidism and ophthalmopathy.

This clonotype was sampled from a woman aged 18 to 35 with Graves disease. The chain links TRBV6-1 to TRBJ2-7, with D tentatively TRBD1 (5 bases). This sample comprised peripheral blood mononuclear cells (PBMCs), obtained at new diagnosis, from a patient treated with antithyroid drugs. The CDR3 region has the DNA TGTGCCAGCAGTCGCAGGGTCGGCGAGCAGTACTTC. This sequence encodes CASSRRVGEQYF.